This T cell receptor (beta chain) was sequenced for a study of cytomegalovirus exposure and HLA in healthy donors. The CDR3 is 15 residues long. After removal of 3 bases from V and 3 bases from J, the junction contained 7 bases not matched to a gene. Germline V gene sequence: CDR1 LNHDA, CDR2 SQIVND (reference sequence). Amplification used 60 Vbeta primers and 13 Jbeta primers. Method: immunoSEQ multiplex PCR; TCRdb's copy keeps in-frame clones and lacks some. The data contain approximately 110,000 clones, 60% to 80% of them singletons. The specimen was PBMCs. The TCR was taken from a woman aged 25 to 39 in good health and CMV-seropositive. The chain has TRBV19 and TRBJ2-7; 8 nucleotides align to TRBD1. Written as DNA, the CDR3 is TGTGCCAGTAGTATGGGACAGGCATTTTTCTACGAGCAGTACTTC. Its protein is CASSMGQAFFYEQYF. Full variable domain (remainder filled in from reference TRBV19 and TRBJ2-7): DGGITQSPKYLFRKEGQNVTLSCEQNLNHDAMYWYRQDPGQGLRLIYYSQIVNDFQKGDIAEGYSVSREKKESFPLTVTSAQKNPTAFYLCASSMGQAFFYEQYFGPGTRLTVT.